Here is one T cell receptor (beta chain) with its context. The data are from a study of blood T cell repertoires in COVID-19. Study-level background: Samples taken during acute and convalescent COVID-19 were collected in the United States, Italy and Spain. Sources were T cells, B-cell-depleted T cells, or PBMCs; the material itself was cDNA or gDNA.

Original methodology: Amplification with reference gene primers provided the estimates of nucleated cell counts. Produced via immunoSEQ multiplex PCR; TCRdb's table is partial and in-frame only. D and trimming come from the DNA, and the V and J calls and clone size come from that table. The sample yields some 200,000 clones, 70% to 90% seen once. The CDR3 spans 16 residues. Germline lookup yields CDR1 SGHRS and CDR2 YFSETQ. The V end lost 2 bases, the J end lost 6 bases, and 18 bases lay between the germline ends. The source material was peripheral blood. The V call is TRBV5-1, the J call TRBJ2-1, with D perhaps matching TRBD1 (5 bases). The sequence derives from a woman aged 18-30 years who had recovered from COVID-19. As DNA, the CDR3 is TGCGCCAGCAGCTTTAGGGGCGACGATCCACTCAATGAGCAGTTCTTC. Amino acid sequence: CASSFRGDDPLNEQFF.